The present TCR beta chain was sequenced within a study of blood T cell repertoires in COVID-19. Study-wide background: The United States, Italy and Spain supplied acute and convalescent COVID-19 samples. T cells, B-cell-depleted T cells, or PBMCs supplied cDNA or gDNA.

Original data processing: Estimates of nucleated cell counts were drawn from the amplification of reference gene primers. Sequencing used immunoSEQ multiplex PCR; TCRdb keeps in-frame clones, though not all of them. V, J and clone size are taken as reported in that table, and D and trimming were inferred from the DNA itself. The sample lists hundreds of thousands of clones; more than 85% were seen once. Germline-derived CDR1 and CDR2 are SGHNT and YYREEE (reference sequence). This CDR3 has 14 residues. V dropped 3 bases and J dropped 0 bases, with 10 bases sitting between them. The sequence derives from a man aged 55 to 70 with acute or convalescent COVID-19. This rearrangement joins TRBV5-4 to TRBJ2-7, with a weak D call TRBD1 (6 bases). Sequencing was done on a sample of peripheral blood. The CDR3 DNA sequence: TGTGCCAGCAGCTGGGACACGAGCTCCTACGAGCAGTACTTC. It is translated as CASSWDTSSYEQYF.